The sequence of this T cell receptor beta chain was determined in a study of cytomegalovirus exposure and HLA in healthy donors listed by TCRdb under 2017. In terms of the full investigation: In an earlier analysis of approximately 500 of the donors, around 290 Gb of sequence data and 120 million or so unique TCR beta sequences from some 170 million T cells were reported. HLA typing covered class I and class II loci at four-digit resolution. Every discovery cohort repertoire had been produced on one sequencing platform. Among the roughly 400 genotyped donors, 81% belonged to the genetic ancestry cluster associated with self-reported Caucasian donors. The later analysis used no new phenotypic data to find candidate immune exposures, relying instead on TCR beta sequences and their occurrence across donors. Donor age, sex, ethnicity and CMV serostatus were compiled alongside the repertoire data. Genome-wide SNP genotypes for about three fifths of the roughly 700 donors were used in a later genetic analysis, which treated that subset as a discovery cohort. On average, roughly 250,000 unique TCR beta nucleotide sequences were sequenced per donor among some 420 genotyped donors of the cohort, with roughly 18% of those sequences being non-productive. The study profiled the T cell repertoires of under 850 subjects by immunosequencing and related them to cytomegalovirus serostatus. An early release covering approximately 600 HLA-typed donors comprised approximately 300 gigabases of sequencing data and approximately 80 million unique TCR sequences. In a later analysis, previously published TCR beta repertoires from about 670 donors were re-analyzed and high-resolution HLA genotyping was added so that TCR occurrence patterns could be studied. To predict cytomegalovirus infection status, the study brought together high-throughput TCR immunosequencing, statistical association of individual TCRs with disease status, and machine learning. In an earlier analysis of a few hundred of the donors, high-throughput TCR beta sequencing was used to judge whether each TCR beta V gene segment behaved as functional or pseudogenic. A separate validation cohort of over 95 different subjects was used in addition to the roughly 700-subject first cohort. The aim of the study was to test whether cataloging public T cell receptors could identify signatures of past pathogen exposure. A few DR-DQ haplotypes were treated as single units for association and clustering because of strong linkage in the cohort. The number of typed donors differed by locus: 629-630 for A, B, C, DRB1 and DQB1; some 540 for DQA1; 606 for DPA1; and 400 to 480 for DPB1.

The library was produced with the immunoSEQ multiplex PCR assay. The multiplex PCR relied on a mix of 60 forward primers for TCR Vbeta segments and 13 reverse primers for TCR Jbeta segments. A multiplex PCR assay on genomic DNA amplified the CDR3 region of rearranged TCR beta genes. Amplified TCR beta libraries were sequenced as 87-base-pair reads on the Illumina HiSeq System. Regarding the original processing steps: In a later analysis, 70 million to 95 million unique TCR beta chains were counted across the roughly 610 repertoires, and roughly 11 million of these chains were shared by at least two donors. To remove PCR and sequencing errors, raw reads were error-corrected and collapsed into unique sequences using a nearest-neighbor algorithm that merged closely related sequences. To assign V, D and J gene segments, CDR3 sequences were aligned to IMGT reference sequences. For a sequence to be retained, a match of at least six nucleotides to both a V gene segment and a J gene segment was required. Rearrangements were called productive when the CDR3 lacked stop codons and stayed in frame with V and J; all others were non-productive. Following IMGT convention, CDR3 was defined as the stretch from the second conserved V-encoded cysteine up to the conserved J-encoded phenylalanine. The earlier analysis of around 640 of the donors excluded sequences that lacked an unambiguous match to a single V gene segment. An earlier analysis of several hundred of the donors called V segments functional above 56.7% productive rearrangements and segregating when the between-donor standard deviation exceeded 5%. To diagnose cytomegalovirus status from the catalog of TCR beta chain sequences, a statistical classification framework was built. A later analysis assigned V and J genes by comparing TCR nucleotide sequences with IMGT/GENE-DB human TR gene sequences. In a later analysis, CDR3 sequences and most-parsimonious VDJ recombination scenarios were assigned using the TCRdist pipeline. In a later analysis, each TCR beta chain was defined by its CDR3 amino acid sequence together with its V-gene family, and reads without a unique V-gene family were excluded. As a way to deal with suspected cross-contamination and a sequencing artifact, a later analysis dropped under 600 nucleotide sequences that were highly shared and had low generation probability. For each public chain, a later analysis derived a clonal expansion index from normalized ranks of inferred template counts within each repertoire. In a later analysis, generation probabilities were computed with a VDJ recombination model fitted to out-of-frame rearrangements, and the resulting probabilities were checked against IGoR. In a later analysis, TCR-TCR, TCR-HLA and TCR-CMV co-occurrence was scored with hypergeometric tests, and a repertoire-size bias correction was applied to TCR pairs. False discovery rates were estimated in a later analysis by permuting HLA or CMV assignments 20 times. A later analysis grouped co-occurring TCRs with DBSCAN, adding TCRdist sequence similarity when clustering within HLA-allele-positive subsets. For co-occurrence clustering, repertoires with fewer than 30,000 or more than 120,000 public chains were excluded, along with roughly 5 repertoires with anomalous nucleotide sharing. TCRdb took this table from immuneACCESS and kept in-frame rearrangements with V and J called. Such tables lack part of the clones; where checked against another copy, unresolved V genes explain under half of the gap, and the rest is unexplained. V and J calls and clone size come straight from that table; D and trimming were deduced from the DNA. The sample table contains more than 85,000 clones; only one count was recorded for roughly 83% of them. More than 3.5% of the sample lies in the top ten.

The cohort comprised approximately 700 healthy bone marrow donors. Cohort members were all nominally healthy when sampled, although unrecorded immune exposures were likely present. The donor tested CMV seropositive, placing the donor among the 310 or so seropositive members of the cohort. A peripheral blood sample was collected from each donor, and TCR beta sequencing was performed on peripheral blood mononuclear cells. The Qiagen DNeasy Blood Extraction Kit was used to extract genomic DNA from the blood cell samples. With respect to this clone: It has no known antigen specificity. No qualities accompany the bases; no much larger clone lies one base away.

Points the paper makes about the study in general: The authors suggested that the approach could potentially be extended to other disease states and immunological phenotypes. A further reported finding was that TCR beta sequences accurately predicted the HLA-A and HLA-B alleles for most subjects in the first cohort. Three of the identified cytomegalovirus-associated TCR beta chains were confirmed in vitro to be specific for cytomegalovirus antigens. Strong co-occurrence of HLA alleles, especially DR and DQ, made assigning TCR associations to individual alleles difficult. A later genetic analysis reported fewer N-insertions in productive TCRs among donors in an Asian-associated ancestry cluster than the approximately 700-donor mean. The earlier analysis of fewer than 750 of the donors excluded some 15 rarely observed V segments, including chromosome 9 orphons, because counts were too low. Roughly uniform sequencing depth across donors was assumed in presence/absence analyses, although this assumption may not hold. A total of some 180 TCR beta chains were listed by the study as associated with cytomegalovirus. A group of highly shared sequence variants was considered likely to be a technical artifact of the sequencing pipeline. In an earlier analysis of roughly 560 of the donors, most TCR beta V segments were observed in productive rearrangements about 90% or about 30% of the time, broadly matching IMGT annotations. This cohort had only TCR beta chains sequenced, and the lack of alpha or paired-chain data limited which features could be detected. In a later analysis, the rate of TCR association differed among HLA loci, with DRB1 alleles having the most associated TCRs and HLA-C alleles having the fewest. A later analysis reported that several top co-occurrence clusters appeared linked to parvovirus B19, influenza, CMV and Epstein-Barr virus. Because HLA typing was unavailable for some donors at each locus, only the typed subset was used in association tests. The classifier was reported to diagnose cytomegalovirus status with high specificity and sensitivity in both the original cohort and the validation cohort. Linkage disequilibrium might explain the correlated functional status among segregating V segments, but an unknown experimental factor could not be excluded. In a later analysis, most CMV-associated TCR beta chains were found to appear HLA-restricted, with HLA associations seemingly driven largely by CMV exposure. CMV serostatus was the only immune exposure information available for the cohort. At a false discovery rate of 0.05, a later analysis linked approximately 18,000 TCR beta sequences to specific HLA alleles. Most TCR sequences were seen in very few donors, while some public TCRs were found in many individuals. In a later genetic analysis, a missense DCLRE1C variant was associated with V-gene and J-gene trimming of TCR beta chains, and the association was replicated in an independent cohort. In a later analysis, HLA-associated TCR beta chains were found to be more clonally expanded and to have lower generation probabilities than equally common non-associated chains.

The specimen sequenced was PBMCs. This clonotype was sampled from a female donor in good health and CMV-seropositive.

In nucleotides, the sequence is TGTGCCAGTGAGGGGACACGGGGTACAGATACGCAGTATTTT. This translates into CASEGTRGTDTQYF. Here the chain combines TRBV5-6 and TRBJ2-3; TRBD1 could be the D gene, as 6 bases match. As encoded in the germline V gene, CDR1 is SGHDT while CDR2 is YYEEEE. V loses 8 bases of germline sequence and J loses 3 bases, and the interval between the two ends is 16 bases. The CDR3 runs 14 residues from the cysteine to the phenylalanine. The sequence is cut down to CDR3 DNA, 42 bases in frame from base 1.